The 14 T cell receptor beta chains presented below share a single source sample, sequenced in a study of shared clonotypes between healthy human individuals. Assay used: immunoSEQ multiplex PCR; TCRdb lists only in-frame clones, some missing. Among 2 million to 3 million clones listed, 93% were seen once. The sample taken for sequencing was naive CD4+ T cells from PBMCs. As for subset: CD45RA+ positively selected. The source of these receptors is a man aged 18 to 30 in good health. Some clones in this sample may be carry-over from other donors' samples.

This clone appeared once. The chain has TRBV4-3 and TRBJ2-1; D may be TRBD1 (6 bases). V lost 0 bases and J lost 7, with 16 bases in between. Germline CDR1 reads LGHNA; CDR2 reads YSLEER. The CDR3 length is 16 residues. The CDR3 nucleotides are TGCGCCAGCAGCCAAGATATAGGGGGATTAGGGAATGAGCAGTTCTTC. Amino acid sequence: CASSQDIGGLGNEQFF.

The rearrangement uses TRBV4-1 and TRBJ2-2; 7 nucleotides align to TRBD1. This CDR3 region has 15 residues. V shed 5 bases, J shed 3 bases, and the junction held 6 bases outside the gene matches. CDR1 is MGHRA and CDR2 is YSYEKL in the germline V gene. CDR3 coding DNA: TGCGCCAGCAGCTACCGTGGACAGGACACCGGGGAGCTGTTTTTT. Translation gives CASSYRGQDTGELFF.

This chain connects TRBV28 to TRBJ2-1; D might be TRBD1 (5 bases). V shed 5 bases and J shed 9 bases, with 14 bases lying between them. The CDR3 length is 13 residues. Germline-derived CDR1 and CDR2 are MDHEN and SYDVKM. The CDR3 DNA reads TGTGCCAGCAGTACCTCAGGGTTGGCTGAGCAGTTCTTC. This gives the protein CASSTSGLAEQFF.

The table lists this clone with a count of one. The V gene is TRBV7-9, the J gene TRBJ2-7; TRBD1 agrees at 7 bases. The V segment lost 7 bases and the J segment 3 bases; nucleotides outside the gene matches: 3. CDR1 and CDR2 from the germline V gene are SEHNR and FQNEAQ (reference sequence). This CDR3 contains 12 residues. The CDR3 here is CASTGQNYEQYF. The CDR3 nucleotides are TGTGCCAGCACGGGACAGAACTACGAGCAGTACTTC.

This chain joins TRBV7-2 and TRBJ1-1; D not certain. CDR3 length: 13 amino acids. The V gene lost 3 bases and the J gene lost 8 bases, with 13 bases spanning the gap. Germline V gives CDR1 SGHTA, CDR2 FQGNSA. The CDR3 DNA reads as TGTGCCAGCAGCTTTCGCTCACCAGCCGAAGCTTTCTTT. Translation gives CASSFRSPAEAFF.

This chain links TRBV11-2 with TRBJ2-6; the D is unclear. Germline V CDR1 and CDR2: SGHAT, FQNNGV. This CDR3 is 16 amino acids long. V dropped 5 bases and J dropped 0 bases, with 11 bases sitting between them. The CDR3 bases are TGTGCCAGCAGCACCAGACTGTTCTCTGGGGCCAACGTCCTGACTTTC. Its translation: CASSTRLFSGANVLTF.

The rearrangement joins TRBV27 to TRBJ2-7; TRBD2 aligns across 7 bases. This CDR3 spans 19 amino acids. From germline, CDR1 is MNHEY and CDR2 SMNVEV (reference sequence). Trimming cost V 6 bases and J 3 bases; bases outside gene matches: 23. The CDR3, as DNA: TGTGCCAGCAGACCAAAGCCCGTACCCCGACTAGCCGGGAACTACGAGCAGTACTTC. It translates to CASRPKPVPRLAGNYEQYF.

This rearrangement joins TRBV27 to TRBJ2-7; maybe TRBD2 (6 bases). Deletions cut 3 bases from V and 3 bases from J, with 18 bases between. Looked up from germline, CDR1 is MNHEY and CDR2 is SMNVEV (reference sequence). The CDR3 is made up of 16 amino acids. Written as DNA, the CDR3 is TGTGCCAGCAGTTTCCTTCGGCGGGATACCGTCTACGAGCAGTACTTC. It is translated as CASSFLRRDTVYEQYF.

The V gene is TRBV7-9, the J gene TRBJ1-1; D possibly corresponds to TRBD1 (5 bases). The CDR3 is 13 residues long. CDR1 is SEHNR, CDR2 FQNEAQ, per germline (reference sequence). Trimming stripped 5 bases from V and 4 bases from J, with 11 bases between. CDR3 sequence (DNA): TGTGCCAGCAGCCCTCATGGGGGCACTGAAGCTTTCTTT. It is translated as CASSPHGGTEAFF.

The chain employs TRBV9 and TRBJ2-7, with TRBD2 matching over 9 bases. Germline lookup yields CDR1 SGDLS and CDR2 YYNGEE. The junction had 4 bases not matched to a gene; V was cut back by 0 bases and J by 0 bases. The CDR3 has 16 amino acids. The CDR3, as DNA: TGTGCCAGCAGCGTAGATGTAGCGGGAGCCTCCTACGAGCAGTACTTC. Its protein is CASSVDVAGASYEQYF.

The V gene is TRBV6-6, the J gene TRBJ1-3; TRBD1 matches 10 bases. V lost 6 bases and J lost 0; bases outside the gene matches: 5. Germline V lookup: CDR1 MNHNY, CDR2 SVGAGI (reference sequence). CDR3 length: 16 residues. DNA for the CDR3: TGTGCCAGCAGACTCGGACAGGGGGACTCTGGAAACACCATATATTTT. Protein sequence: CASRLGQGDSGNTIYF.

The V call is TRBV2, the J call TRBJ2-6; D remains ambiguous. Germline CDR1 reads SNHLY; CDR2 reads FYNNEI. With 0 bases removed from V and 0 bases from J, the gap between germline ends came to 0 bases. There are 14 residues in the CDR3. CDR3 loop: CASSEASGANVLTF. The CDR3 DNA is TGTGCCAGCAGTGAAGCCTCTGGGGCCAACGTCCTGACTTTC.

The chain carries TRBV28 and TRBJ2-2; D perhaps matches TRBD1 (5 bases). CDR1 MDHEN and CDR2 SYDVKM come from the germline V gene. The CDR3 is 17 amino acids. V was shortened by 5 bases and J by 0 bases, with 16 bases between the two germline ends. CDR3 amino acids: CASSPPVAGPNTGELFF. The DNA for the CDR3 is TGTGCCAGCAGTCCCCCGGTGGCAGGGCCGAACACCGGGGAGCTGTTTTTT.

The chain couples TRBV19 to TRBJ1-4; possibly TRBD1 for D (6 bases). Trimming removed 4 bases from V and 7 bases from J, with 16 bases in between. The CDR3 has 15 amino acids. Looked up from germline, CDR1 is LNHDA and CDR2 is SQIVND (reference sequence). The chain's CDR3 is CASSTNRAGGEKLFF. In nucleotides, the CDR3 is TGTGCCAGTAGTACGAACAGGGCGGGCGGTGAAAAACTGTTTTTT.